The next 4 T cell receptor beta chains were all read from a single sample in a study of siplizumab effects on memory and regulatory T cells. Profiling relied on immunoSEQ multiplex PCR, and the TCRdb table lists in-frame clones only, not all of them. The table has 56,000 or so clones, just over 95% seen once; the top ten hold 0.85% to 1.4%. Sequenced material: naive CD8+ T cells sorted from blood. The receptor source for this set is a human donor in good health.

This chain uses TRBV14 with TRBJ2-4, with 9 bases that match TRBD1. J gave up 5 bases and V 1 base, and 3 bases lay outside the gene matches. The CDR3 is made up of 15 amino acids. Germline V gene data show CDR1 as SGHDN and CDR2 as FVKESK. This CDR3 is CASSQGDRVENIQYF. The CDR3 DNA reads TGTGCCAGCAGCCAAGGGGACAGGGTAGAAAACATTCAGTACTTC.

This clone was recorded once. V and J are TRBV28 and TRBJ1-1; D is ambiguous. In germline, CDR1 is MDHEN, CDR2 SYDVKM. Trimming removed 3 bases at V and 0 bases at J, with 8 bases between. The length of the CDR3 is 14 residues. The CDR3 coding sequence is TGTGCCAGCAGTTTTTTCACACTGAACACTGAAGCTTTCTTT. Translation gives CASSFFTLNTEAFF.

V is TRBV10-3 and J is TRBJ1-6, with D possibly matching TRBD1 (6 bases). The CDR3 is 13 residues long. Germline values: CDR1 ENHRY, CDR2 SYGVKD. V was shortened by 6 bases and J by 7 bases, with 10 bases between the two germline ends. The CDR3 DNA follows: TGTGCCATCAGGTACAGGGAGAATTCACCCCTCCACTTT. Translating it yields CAIRYRENSPLHF.

The chain is built from TRBV11-2 and TRBJ2-2; possible D gene TRBD1, 5 bases. The CDR3 is 14 residues long. Trimming cost V 5 bases and J 5 bases, with 12 bases left between them. Per germline, CDR1 SGHAT and CDR2 FQNNGV. The CDR3 DNA sequence: TGTGCCAGCAGCCCAGGGTTTATTACCGGGGAGCTGTTTTTT. It encodes CASSPGFITGELFF.